The entry below describes one TCR beta chain. V was trimmed by 0 bases and J by 1 base, leaving 11 bases between them. The germline V gene encodes CDR1 SGHDT and CDR2 YYEEEE. The CDR3 totals 17 residues. Sequencing templates came from extracted RNA that was reverse transcribed into cDNA. Sequencing was performed with immunoSEQ multiplex PCR; in TCRdb, only in-frame clones are kept and a portion is missing. The profile shows some 220,000 clones, about three fifths of them singletons. The data derive from a study of CD8+ T cells in alopecia areata. The treatment: oral pan-JAK inhibitor, 5-10 mg twice daily.

Source: CD4+ T cells sorted from blood, taken at week 4, from a patient treated with tofacitinib. This chain joins TRBV5-6 and TRBJ2-6, with a weak D call TRBD2 (6 bases). The receptor's source is a human donor with alopecia areata. The CDR3 sequence: CASSLANGGSGANVLTF. CDR3 DNA sequence: TGTGCCAGCAGCTTGGCCAACGGGGGATCTGGGGCCAACGTCCTGACTTTC.